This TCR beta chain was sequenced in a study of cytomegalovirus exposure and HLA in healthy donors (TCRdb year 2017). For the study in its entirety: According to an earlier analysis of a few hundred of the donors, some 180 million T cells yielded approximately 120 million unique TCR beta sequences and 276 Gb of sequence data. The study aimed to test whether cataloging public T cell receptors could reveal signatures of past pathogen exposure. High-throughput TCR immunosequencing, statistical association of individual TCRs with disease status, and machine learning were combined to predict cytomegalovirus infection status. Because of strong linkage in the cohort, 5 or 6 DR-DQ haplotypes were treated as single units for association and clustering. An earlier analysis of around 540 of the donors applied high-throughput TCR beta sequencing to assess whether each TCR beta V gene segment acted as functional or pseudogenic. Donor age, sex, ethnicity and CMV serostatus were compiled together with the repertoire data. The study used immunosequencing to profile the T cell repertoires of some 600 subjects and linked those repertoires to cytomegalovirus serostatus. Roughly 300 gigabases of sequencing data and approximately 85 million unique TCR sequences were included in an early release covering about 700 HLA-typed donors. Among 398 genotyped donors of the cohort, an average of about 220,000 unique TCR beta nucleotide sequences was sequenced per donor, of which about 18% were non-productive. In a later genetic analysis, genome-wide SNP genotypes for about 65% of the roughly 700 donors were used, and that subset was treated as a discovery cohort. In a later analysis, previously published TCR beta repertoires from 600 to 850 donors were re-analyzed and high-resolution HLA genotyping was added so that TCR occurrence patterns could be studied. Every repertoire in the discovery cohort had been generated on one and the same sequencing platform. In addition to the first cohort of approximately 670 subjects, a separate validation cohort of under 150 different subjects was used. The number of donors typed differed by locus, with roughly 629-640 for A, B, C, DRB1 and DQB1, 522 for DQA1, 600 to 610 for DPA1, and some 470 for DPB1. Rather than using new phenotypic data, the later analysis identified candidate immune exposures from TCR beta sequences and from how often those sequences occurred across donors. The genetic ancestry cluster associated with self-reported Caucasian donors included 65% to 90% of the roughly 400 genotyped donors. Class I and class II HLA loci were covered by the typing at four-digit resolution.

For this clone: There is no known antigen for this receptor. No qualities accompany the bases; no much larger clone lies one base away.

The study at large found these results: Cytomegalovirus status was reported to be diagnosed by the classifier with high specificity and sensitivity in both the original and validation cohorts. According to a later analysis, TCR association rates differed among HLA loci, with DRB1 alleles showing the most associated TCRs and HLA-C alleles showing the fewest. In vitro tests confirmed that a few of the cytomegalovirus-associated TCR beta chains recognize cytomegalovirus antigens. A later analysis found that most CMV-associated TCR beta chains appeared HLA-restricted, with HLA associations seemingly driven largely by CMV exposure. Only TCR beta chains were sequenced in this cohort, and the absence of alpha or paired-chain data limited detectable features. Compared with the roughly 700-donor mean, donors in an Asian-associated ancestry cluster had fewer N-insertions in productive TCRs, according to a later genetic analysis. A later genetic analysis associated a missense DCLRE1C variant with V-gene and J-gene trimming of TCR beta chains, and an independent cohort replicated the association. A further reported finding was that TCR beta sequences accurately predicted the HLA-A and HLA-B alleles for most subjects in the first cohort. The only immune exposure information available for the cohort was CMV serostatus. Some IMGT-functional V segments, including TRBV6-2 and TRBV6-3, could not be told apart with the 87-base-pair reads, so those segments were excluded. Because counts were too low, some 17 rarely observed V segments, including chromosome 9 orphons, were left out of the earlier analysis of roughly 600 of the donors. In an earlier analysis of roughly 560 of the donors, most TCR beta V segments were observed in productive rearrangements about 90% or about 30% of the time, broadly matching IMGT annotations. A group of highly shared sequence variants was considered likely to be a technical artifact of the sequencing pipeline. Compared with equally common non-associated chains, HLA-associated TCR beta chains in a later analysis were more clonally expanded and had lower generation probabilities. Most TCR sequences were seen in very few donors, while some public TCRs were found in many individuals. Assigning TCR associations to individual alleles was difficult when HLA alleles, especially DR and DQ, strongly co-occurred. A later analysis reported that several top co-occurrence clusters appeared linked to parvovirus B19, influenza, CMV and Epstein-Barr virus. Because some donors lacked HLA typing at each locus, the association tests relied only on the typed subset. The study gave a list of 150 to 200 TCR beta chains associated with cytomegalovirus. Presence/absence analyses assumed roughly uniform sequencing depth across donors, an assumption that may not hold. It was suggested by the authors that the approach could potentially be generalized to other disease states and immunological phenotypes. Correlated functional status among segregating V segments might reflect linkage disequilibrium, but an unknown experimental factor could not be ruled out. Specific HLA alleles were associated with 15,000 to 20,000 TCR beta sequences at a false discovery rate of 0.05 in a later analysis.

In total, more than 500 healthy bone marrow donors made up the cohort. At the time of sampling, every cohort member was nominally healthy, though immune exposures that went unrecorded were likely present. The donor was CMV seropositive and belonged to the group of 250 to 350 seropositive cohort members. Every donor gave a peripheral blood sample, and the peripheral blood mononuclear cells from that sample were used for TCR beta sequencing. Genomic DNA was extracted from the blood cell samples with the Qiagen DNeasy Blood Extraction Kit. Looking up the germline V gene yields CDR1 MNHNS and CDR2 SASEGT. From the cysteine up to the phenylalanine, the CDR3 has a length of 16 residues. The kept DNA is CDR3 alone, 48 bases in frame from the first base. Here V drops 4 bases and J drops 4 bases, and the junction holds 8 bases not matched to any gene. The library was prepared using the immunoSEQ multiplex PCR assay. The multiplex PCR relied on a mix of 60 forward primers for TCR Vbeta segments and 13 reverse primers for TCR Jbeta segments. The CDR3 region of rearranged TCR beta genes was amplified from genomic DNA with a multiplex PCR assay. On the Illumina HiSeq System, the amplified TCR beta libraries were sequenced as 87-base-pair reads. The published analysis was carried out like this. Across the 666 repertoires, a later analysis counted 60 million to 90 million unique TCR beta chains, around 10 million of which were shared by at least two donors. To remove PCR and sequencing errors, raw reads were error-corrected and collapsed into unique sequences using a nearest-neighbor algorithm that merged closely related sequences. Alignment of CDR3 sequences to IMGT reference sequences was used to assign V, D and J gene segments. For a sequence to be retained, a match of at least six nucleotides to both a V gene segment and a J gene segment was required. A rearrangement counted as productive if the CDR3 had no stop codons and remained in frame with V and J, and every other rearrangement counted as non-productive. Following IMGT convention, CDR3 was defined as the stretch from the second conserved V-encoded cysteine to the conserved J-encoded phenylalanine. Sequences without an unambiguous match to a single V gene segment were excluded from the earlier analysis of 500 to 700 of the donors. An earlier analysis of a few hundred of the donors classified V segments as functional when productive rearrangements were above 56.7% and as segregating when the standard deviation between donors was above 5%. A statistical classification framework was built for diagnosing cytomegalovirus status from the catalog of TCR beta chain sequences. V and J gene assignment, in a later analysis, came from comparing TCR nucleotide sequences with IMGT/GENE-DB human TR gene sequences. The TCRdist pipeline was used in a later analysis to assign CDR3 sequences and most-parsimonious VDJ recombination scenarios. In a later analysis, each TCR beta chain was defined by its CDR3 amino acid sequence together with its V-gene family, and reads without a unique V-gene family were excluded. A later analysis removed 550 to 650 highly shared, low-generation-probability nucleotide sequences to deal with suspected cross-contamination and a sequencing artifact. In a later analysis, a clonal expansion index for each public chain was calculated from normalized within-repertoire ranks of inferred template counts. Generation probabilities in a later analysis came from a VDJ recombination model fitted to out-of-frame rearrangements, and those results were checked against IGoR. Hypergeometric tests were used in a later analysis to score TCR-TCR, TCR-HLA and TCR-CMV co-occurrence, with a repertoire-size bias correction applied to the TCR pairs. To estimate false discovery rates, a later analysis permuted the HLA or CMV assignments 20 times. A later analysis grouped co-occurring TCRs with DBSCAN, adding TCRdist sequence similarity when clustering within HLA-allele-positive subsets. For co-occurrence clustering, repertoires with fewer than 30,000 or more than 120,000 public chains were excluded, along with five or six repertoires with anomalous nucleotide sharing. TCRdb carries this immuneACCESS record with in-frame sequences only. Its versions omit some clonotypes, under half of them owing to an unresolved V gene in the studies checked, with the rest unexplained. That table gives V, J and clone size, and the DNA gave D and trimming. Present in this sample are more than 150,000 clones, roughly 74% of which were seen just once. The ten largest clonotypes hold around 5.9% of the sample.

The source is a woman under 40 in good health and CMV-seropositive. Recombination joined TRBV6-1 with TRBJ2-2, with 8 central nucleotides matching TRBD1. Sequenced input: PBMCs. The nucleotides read TGTGCCAGCAGTGCCCCGACAGGGGTCCTCACCGGGGAGCTGTTTTTT. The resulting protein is CASSAPTGVLTGELFF.